Listed below are T cell receptor beta chains from one sample, sequenced in a study of cytomegalovirus exposure and HLA in healthy donors. TCRdb's table, derived via immunoSEQ multiplex PCR, lists solely in-frame clones and lacks some. Of approximately 72,000 clones in the sample, about 93% were seen once. Sample: PBMCs. The receptors stem from a woman younger than 30 in good health and CMV-seronegative. The conserved cysteine and the conserved F or W are not part of the CDR3 here. D genes are given only for firm matches.

v_call	j_call	d_call	cdr3_aa
TRBV15	TRBJ1-6	.	ATSRAVWSSYNSPLH
TRBV11-2	TRBJ2-7	TRBD2	ASSLGGSGAYEQY
TRBV14	TRBJ2-7	.	ASSRDSYEQY
TRBV7-3	TRBJ2-3	.	ASSFGQGSDTQY
TRBV5-1	TRBJ2-1	TRBD2	ASSTSGGALNEQF
TRBV30	TRBJ1-2	TRBD1	AWSATGAYYGYT
TRBV10-3	TRBJ1-5	.	AIRDSLGNQPQH
TRBV9	TRBJ2-6	.	ASQDHGGSGANVLT
TRBV5-1	TRBJ1-4	TRBD1	ASSLAGTGQNEKLF
TRBV28	TRBJ1-2	.	ASSLRHYGYT
TRBV12-5	TRBJ2-5	TRBD2	ASSGGAEETQY
TRBV18	TRBJ2-5	.	ASSLDTIKETQY
TRBV30	TRBJ1-6	.	AWSGQLSSPLH
TRBV28	TRBJ2-1	.	ASKPKGGGGYNEQF
TRBV7-8	TRBJ2-1	TRBD1	ASRGGTGWNEQF
TRBV6-1	TRBJ1-2	.	ASSEPSGRGYGYT
TRBV7-2	TRBJ2-7	TRBD1	ASSRRDRAYEQY
TRBV7-3	TRBJ1-1	.	ASSLTREAMNTEAF
TRBV28	TRBJ1-1	TRBD1	ASNLGQGWLMNTEAF
TRBV18	TRBJ2-7	.	ASSPYRDRGEQY
TRBV5-1	TRBJ2-7	TRBD1	ASSLAGTGGLSYEQY
TRBV6-1	TRBJ2-7	TRBD2	ASSGLARLDEQY
TRBV6-6	TRBJ1-2	.	ASSNPTGLSYGYT
TRBV6-1	TRBJ2-6	TRBD2	ASSDSGTIVSGANVLT
TRBV5-1	TRBJ1-2	.	ASSNGRDYGYT
TRBV4-3	TRBJ2-1	TRBD1	ASSQETGSREQF
TRBV5-4	TRBJ2-5	.	ASSLGQQETQY
TRBV7-3	TRBJ2-5	.	ASSPNYQETQY
TRBV5-1	TRBJ1-2	TRBD1	ASSRDSYYT
TRBV5-6	TRBJ2-7	TRBD2	ASSPTLAGGLTTYEQY
TRBV14	TRBJ2-2	.	ASSQQGPNTGELF
TRBV7-3	TRBJ2-2	TRBD2	ASSPGTSIYGELF
TRBV5-6	TRBJ2-7	TRBD2	ASSSGLTSGEPYEQY
TRBV28	TRBJ1-1	TRBD1	ASSFLAGGGFSTEAF
TRBV6-6	TRBJ1-1	.	ASSYETGANTEAF
TRBV5-1	TRBJ2-3	TRBD2	ASSPTGVAGGPDTQY
TRBV4-2	TRBJ2-7	TRBD1	ASSQSGGTSSYEQY
TRBV4-3	TRBJ2-6	TRBD1	ASSQDPGQGLAGANVLT
TRBV5-4	TRBJ2-4	.	ASSSAGGRKNIQY
TRBV5-1	TRBJ2-1	TRBD1	ASSPRPTGLSYNEQF
TRBV6-5	TRBJ1-5	.	ASSYSNWGDQPQH
TRBV5-1	TRBJ1-2	.	ASSSVGSPTPNYGYT
TRBV10-3	TRBJ2-3	TRBD2	AISESNKAGERDTQY
TRBV7-2	TRBJ1-2	.	ASYGLGRSYGYT
TRBV27	TRBJ2-2	TRBD2	ASSLAGGPGGELF
TRBV28	TRBJ1-3	.	ASSANSRGSGNTIY
TRBV10-3	TRBJ1-6	.	AISGGGIFNNSPLH
TRBV1	TRBJ1-1	.	TSSHTGTGGFRDTEAF